One and the same sample provided the 14 T cell receptor beta chains below, sequenced in a study of Ad26.COV2.S vaccination and SARS-CoV-2 variants. Treatment described: some 20 received Ad26.COV2.S at low or high dose, single or two shots; 5 received placebo; per-sample allocation not given. Specimen acquisition occurred on day 63 following the initial vaccine or placebo injection. Using immunoSEQ multiplex PCR, the repertoire was profiled, and TCRdb retains in-frame clones only, with some absent. The table includes over 200,000 clones, around 89% detected once. Sequencing used peripheral blood, obtained in a trial of Ad26.COV2.S vaccine versus placebo. The source is a person between 18 and 59 years old who received the Ad26.COV2.S COVID-19 vaccine or a placebo.

The chain recombines TRBV5-1 with TRBJ2-1; D is perhaps TRBD1 or TRBD2 (5 bases each). Trimming stripped 4 bases from V and 6 bases from J, with 14 bases between. This CDR3 contains 14 residues. Germline V gene data show CDR1 as SGHRS and CDR2 as YFSETQ. CDR3 sequence (DNA): TGCGCCAGCAGCCCCCCGGGACCCCCCAATGAGCAGTTCTTC. Translating it yields CASSPPGPPNEQFF.

V is TRBV7-9 and J is TRBJ2-2; D might be TRBD1 or TRBD2, each matching 5 bases. The germline gives CDR1 SEHNR, CDR2 FQNEAQ (reference sequence). This CDR3 has 16 amino acids. The V and J ends lost 5 bases and 1 base respectively, with 14 bases between them. CDR3 residues: CASSRRGRLNTGELFF. DNA for the CDR3: TGTGCCAGCAGCAGAAGGGGACGGCTGAACACCGGGGAGCTGTTTTTT.

This rearrangement joins TRBV6-5 to TRBJ2-2; 7 bases match TRBD2. The CDR3 consists of 16 residues. CDR1 is MNHEY and CDR2 is SVGAGI in the germline V gene. V lost 2 bases, J lost 4 bases, and 7 bases stayed unmatched. DNA of the CDR3: TGTGCCAGCAGTTACAGGCTAGCGGAGATCACCGGGGAGCTGTTTTTT. It is translated as CASSYRLAEITGELFF.

This clone occurred once. The CDR3 nucleotides read TGTGCCAGCAGTTCAGCTAGCGGAGATTACAATGAGCAGTTCTTC. Residues: CASSSASGDYNEQFF. The genes are TRBV27 and TRBJ2-1; 7 bases are shared with TRBD2. V dropped 4 bases and J dropped 4; count of bases not matched to a gene: 7. Germline V gene sequence: CDR1 MNHEY, CDR2 SMNVEV (reference sequence). The CDR3 is 15 amino acids.

V is TRBV4-2 and J is TRBJ2-7, with a possible D match to TRBD1 (6 bases). V was clipped by 0 bases and J by 3 bases, with 9 bases between them. Germline CDR1 is LGHNA and CDR2 is YNFKEQ. The CDR3 length is 14 residues. Here the CDR3 DNA reads TGTGCCAGCAGCCAAGAGGCCAGGGGCTACGAGCAGTACTTC. This encodes CASSQEARGYEQYF.

This chain links TRBV7-9 with TRBJ1-1; weak D call: TRBD1 (6 bases). Looked up from germline, CDR1 is SEHNR and CDR2 is FQNEAQ (reference sequence). Trimming shortened V by 1 base and J by 2 bases, and 11 bases separated the two germline ends. The CDR3 extends over 15 amino acids. The DNA of the CDR3 is TGTGCCAGCAGCTTAGGGACAGCCATAAACACTGAAGCTTTCTTT. It encodes CASSLGTAINTEAFF.

This clone came up once. The V gene is TRBV7-9, the J gene TRBJ1-1; 8 nucleotides align to TRBD1. Germline values: CDR1 SEHNR, CDR2 FQNEAQ (reference sequence). The trim removed 2 bases at V and 4 bases at J, leaving 12 bases unmatched. This CDR3 has 17 amino acids. CDR3 nucleotides: TGTGCCAGCAGCTTATGGGCAGGGGGCGGTGGAATCACTGAAGCTTTCTTT. Its translation: CASSLWAGGGGITEAFF.

This chain links TRBV6-5 with TRBJ1-4; 10 bases fit TRBD1. The CDR3 length is 14 residues. The V and J ends lost 5 bases and 7 bases, in that order; junction bases with no gene match: 4. In germline, CDR1 is MNHEY, CDR2 SVGAGI. The CDR3 DNA reads as TGTGCCAGCAGTAGGGACAGGGGTGGTGAAAAACTGTTTTTT. It specifies CASSRDRGGEKLFF.

Points on this clone: The junction departs from germline at one end; a sequencing error may be responsible. The chain is built from TRBV7-7 and TRBJ2-1, with 10 bases fitting TRBD2. The CDR3 loop spans 16 amino acids. Per the germline V gene, CDR1 is SSHAT and CDR2 is FNYEAQ (reference sequence). CDR3 DNA: TGTGCTAGCAGCTCTACGGGGCTAGCGGGGGCCAATGAGCAGTTCTTC. Translation: CASSSTGLAGANEQFF.

This clone occurred a few times. The V call is TRBV2, the J call TRBJ2-3; D possibly corresponds to TRBD1 (5 bases). CDR3 length: 14 amino acids. Germline lookup yields CDR1 SNHLY and CDR2 FYNNEI. V was pared by 8 bases and J by 2 bases, with 14 bases between. CDR3 coding DNA: TGTGCCAGCCAGTTCGACAGCTACACAGATACGCAGTATTTT. Its translation: CASQFDSYTDTQYF. Full variable domain (outside the CDR3, taken from reference TRBV2 and TRBJ2-3): EPEVTQTPSHQVTQMGQEVILRCVPISNHLYFYWYRQILGQKVEFLVSFYNNEISEKSEIFDDQFSVERPDGSNFTLKIRSTKLEDSAMYFCASQFDSYTDTQYFGPGTRLTVL.

This chain connects TRBV10-3 to TRBJ2-5; unclear D gene. Trimming cost V 8 bases and J 3 bases, with 4 bases left between them. Germline CDR1 is ENHRY and CDR2 is SYGVKD. The CDR3 consists of 10 residues. The CDR3 DNA is TGTGCCATCCCGGAAGAGACCCAGTACTTC. Translated: CAIPEETQYF.

This clone was counted once. The V call is TRBV4-2, the J call TRBJ1-2; TRBD1 might be the D (5 bases). The CDR3 extends over 15 amino acids. Trimming took 1 base from V and 7 from J, leaving 16 bases between them. Germline loops: CDR1 LGHNA, CDR2 YNFKEQ. Here the CDR3 reads CASSQVGVQGAGYTF. The CDR3 DNA reads TGTGCCAGCAGCCAAGTGGGAGTTCAAGGGGCTGGCTACACCTTC.

This chain links TRBV27 with TRBJ2-3, with no clear D. Germline CDR1 is MNHEY and CDR2 is SMNVEV (reference sequence). The CDR3 sequence is 12 residues long. Deletions cut 5 bases from V and 7 bases from J, with 10 bases between. The chain's CDR3 is CASSSFPNTQYF. The CDR3 region has the DNA TGTGCCAGCAGTAGCTTCCCCAATACGCAGTATTTT.

The CDR3 DNA reads TGTGCCAGCAGCCCCAGGGGTTCGTTCCCAGGCGAGCAGTACTTC. Translating gives CASSPRGSFPGEQYF. The V call is TRBV3-1 (or the pseudogene TRBV3-2), the J call TRBJ2-7; tentatively, D is TRBD1 (6 bases). CDR1 and CDR2 from the germline V gene are LGHDT and YNNKEL (reference sequence). The CDR3 contains 15 residues. The germline V and J ends were trimmed by 4 bases and 6 bases, with 19 bases remaining between them.